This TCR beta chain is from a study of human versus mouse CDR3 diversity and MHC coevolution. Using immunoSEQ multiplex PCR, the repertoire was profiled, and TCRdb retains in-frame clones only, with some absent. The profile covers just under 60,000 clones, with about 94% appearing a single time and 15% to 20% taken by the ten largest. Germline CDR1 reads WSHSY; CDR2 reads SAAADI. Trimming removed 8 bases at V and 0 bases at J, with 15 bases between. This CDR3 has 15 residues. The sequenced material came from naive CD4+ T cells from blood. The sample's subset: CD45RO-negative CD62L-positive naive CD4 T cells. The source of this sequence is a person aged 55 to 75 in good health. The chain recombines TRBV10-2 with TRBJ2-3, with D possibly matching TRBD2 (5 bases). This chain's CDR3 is CASSSRDTSTDTQYF. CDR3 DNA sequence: TGCGCCAGCTCCTCCCGGGATACTAGCACAGATACGCAGTATTTT.